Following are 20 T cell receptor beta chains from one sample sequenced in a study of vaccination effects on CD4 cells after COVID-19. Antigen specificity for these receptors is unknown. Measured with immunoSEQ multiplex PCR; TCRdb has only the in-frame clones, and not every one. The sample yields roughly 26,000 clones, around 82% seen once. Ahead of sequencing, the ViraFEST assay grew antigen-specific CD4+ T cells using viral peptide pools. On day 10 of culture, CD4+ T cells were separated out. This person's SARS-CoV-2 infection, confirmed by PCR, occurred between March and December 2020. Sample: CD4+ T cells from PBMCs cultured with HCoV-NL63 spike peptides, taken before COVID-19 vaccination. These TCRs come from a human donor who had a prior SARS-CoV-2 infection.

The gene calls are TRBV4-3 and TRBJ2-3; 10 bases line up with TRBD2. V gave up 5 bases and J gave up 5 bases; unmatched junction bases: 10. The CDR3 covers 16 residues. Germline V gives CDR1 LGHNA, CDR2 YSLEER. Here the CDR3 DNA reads TGCGCCAGCAGCTATGTGGTAGCGGGGGGCGTAGATACGCAGTATTTT. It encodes CASSYVVAGGVDTQYF.

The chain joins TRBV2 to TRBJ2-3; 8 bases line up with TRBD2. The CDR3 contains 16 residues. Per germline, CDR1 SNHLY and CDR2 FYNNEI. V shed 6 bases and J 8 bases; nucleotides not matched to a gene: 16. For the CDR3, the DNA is TGTGCCAGCAGGGAACTGACTAGCGTGGGCCTCGGTACGCAGTATTTT. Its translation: CASRELTSVGLGTQYF.

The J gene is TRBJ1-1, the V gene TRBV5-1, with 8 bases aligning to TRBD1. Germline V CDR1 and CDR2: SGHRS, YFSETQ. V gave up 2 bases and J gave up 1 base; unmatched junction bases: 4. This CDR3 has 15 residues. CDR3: CASSLAGTGNTEAFF. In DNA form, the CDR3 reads TGCGCCAGCAGCTTAGCAGGGACAGGGAACACTGAAGCTTTCTTT.

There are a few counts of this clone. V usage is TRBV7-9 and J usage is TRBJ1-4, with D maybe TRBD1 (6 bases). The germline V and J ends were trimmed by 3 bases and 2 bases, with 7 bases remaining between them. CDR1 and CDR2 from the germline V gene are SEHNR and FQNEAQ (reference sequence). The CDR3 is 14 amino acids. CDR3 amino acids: CASSLRGTNEKLFF. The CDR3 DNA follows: TGTGCCAGCAGCTTGAGGGGGACTAATGAAAAACTGTTTTTT.

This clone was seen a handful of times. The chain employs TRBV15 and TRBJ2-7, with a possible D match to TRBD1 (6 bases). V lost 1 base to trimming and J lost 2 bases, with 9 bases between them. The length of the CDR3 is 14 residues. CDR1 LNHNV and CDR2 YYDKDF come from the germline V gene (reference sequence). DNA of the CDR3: TGTGCCACCAGCAGAGGACAGGCCACCTACGAGCAGTACTTC. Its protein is CATSRGQATYEQYF. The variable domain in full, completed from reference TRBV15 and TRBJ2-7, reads DAMVIQNPRYQVTQFGKPVTLSCSQTLNHNVMYWYQQKSSQAPKLLFHYYDKDFNNEADTPDNFQSRRPNTSFCFLDIRSPGLGDTAMYLCATSRGQATYEQYFGPGTRLTVT.

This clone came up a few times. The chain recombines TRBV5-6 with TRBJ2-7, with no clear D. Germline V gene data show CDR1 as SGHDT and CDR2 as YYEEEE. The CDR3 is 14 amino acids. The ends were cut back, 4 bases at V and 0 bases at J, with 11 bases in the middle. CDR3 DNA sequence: TGTGCCAGCAGCACAATCGCCACCTCCTACGAGCAGTACTTC. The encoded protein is CASSTIATSYEQYF.

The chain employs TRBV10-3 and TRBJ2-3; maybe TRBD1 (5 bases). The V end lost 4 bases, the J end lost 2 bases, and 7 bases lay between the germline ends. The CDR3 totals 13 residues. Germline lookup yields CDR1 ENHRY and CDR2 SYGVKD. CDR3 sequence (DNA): TGTGCCATCAGTGCAGGGATCACAGATACGCAGTATTTT. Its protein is CAISAGITDTQYF.

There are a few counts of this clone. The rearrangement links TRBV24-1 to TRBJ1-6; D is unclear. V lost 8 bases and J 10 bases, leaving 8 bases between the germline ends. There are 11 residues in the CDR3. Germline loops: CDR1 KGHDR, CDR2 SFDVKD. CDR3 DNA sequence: TGTGCCACCAATGTAAGGTCACCCCTCCACTTT. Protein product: CATNVRSPLHF.

In nucleotides, the CDR3 is TGCGCCAGCAGTCCCGGGGTGGCGGGGGGGCTCAATGAGCAGTTCTTC. Encoded protein: CASSPGVAGGLNEQFF. V usage is TRBV5-1 and J usage is TRBJ2-1; TRBD2 agrees at 9 bases. Germline values: CDR1 SGHRS, CDR2 YFSETQ. J gave up 6 bases and V 5 bases, and 12 bases lay outside the gene matches. The CDR3 totals 16 residues. Using reference TRBV5-1 and TRBJ2-1 for the parts outside the CDR3, the full variable domain is KAGVTQTPRYLIKTRGQQVTLSCSPISGHRSVSWYQQTPGQGLQFLFEYFSETQRNKGNFPGRFSGRQFSNSRSEMNVSTLELGDSALYLCASSPGVAGGLNEQFFGPGTRLTVL.

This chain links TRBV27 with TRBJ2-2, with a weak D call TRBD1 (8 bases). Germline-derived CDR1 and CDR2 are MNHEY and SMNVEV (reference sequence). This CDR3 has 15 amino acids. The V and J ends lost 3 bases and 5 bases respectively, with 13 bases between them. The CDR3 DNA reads TGTGCCAGCAGTTTGTACAGGGGGGGAACCGGGGAGCTGTTTTTT. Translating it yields CASSLYRGGTGELFF.

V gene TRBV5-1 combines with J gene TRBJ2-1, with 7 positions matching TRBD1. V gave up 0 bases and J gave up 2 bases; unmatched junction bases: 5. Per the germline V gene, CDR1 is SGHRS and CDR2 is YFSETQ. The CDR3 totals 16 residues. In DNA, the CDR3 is TGCGCCAGCAGCTTGGGGACAGGCGTTCCCTACAATGAGCAGTTCTTC. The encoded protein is CASSLGTGVPYNEQFF.

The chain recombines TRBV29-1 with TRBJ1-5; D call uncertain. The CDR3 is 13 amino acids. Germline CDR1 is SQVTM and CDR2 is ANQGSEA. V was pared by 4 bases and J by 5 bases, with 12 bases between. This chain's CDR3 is CSVGHSRHQPQHF. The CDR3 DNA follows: TGCAGCGTTGGGCACAGTCGGCATCAGCCCCAGCATTTT.

This chain's CDR3 is CASSPGTSGGALETQYF. Here the CDR3 DNA reads TGTGCCAGCAGCCCAGGGACTAGCGGGGGGGCCCTGGAGACCCAGTACTTC. The chain joins TRBV9 to TRBJ2-5, with 16 bases aligning to TRBD2. This CDR3 has 17 amino acids. V shed 4 bases and J 5 bases; nucleotides not matched to a gene: 8. Germline values: CDR1 SGDLS, CDR2 YYNGEE.

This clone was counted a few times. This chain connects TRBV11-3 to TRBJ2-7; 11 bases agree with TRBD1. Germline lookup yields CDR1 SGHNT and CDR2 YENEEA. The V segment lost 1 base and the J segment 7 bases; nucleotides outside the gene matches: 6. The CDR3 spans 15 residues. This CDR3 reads CASSLAGQGGGEQYF. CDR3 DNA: TGTGCCAGCAGCTTAGCGGGACAGGGGGGCGGAGAGCAGTACTTC.

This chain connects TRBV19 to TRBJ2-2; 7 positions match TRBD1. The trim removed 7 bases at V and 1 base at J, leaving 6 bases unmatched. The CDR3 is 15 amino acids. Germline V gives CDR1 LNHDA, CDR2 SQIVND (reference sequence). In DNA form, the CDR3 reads TGTGCCAGTACCTCGGACAGGAGGAACACCGGGGAGCTGTTTTTT. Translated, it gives CASTSDRRNTGELFF. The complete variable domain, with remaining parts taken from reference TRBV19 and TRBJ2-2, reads DGGITQSPKYLFRKEGQNVTLSCEQNLNHDAMYWYRQDPGQGLRLIYYSQIVNDFQKGDIAEGYSVSREKKESFPLTVTSAQKNPTAFYLCASTSDRRNTGELFFGEGSRLTVL.

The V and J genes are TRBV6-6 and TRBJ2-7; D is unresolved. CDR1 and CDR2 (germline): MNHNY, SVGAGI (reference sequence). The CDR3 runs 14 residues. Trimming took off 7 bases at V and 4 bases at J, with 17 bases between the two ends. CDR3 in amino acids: CASTPSLVKYEQYF. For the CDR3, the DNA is TGTGCCAGCACCCCCTCTCTCGTAAAATACGAGCAGTACTTC.

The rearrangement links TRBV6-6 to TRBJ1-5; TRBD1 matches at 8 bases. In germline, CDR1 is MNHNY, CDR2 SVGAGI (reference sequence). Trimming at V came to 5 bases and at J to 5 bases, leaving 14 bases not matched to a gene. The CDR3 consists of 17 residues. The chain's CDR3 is CASSLLPPGTGDQPQHF. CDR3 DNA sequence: TGTGCCAGCAGTCTGCTCCCACCCGGGACAGGAGATCAGCCCCAGCATTTT.

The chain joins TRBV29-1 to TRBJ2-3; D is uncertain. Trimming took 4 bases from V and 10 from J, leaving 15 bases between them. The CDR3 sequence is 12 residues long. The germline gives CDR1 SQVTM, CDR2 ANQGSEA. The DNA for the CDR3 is TGCAGCGTTGGCCTGCAGCTCTATTCGCAGTATTTT. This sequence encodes CSVGLQLYSQYF.

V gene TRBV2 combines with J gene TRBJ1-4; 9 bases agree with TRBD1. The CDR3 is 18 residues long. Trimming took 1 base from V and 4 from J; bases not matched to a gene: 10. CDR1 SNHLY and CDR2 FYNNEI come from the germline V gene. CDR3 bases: TGTGCCAGCAGTGAAGTGGGACAGGGTGACGGGGATAATGAAAAACTGTTTTTT. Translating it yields CASSEVGQGDGDNEKLFF.

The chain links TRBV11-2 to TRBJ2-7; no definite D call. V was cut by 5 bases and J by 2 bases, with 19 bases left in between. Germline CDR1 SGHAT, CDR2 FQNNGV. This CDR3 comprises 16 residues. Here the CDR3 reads CASSPAVGRAPYEQYF. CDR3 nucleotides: TGTGCCAGCAGCCCGGCAGTGGGTCGTGCACCCTACGAGCAGTACTTC.